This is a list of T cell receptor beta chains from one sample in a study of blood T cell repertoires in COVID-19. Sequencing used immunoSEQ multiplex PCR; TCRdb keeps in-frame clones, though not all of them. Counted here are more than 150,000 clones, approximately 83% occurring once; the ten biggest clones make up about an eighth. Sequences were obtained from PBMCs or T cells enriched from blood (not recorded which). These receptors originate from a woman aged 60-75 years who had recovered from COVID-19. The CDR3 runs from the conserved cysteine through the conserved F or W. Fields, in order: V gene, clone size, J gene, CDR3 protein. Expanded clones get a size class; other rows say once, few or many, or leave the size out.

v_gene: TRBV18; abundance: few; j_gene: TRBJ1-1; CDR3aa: CASSPGQGSGTEAFF
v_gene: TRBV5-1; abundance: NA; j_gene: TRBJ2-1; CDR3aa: CASSGLAYNEQFF
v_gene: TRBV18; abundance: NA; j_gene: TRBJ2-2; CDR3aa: CASSPSTGPNTGELFF
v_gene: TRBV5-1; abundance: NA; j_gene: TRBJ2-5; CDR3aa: CASRTEGQGYETQYF
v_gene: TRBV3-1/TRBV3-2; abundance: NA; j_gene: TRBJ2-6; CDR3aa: CASSQDFPAGANVLTF
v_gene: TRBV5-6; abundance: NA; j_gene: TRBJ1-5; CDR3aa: CASSRRVGGNQPQHF
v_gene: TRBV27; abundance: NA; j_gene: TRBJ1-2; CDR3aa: CASSSVRGNYGYTF
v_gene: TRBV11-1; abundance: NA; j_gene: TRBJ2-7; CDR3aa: CASSLEGQSSYEQYF
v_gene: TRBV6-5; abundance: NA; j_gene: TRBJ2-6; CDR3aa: CASSRDSGANVLTF
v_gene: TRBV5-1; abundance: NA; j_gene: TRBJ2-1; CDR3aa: CASSLDGLARNEQFF
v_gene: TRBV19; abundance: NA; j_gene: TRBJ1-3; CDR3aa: CAARRDRNSGNTIYF
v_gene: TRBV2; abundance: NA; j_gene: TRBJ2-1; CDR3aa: CASSTTGTVSEQFF
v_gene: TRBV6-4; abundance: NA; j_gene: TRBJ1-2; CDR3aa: CASSIPGTDANGYTF
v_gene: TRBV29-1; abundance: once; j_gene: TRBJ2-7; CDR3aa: CSVEGFRVSRCYEQYF
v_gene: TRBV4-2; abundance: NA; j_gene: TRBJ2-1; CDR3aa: CASSQDTGSSYNEQFF
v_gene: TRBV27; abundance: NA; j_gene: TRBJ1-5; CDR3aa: CASRTGFEDQPQHF
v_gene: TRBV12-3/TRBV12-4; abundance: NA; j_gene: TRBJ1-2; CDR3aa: CASSSTRYGYTF
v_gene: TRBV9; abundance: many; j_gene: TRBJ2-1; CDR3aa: CASSGQGIYNEQFF
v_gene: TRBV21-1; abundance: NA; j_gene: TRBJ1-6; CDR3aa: CASPSLGARNSPLHF
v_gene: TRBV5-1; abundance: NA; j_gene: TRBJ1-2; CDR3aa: CASSLGAVTGFLDGYTF
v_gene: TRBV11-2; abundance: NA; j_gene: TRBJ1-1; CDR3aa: CASSPDRGGTEAFF
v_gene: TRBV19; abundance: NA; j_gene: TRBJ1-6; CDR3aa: CASSIAGTGSDSPLHF
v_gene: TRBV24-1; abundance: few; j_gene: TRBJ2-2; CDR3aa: CATSDPQGHTGELFF